This record concerns one T cell receptor beta chain sequence. Its antigen is still unknown. The sample is drawn from a study of shared clonotypes between healthy human individuals. At the level of the study: Every donor yielded three CD4 naive, three CD4 memory, two CD8 naive and one CD8 memory plate. Points from the study as a whole: Naive subsets tended to show greater estimated richness than memory subsets.

The assay was immunoSEQ multiplex PCR, and TCRdb's table has in-frame clones only and misses some. The sample carries approximately 2.4 million clones, approximately 94% recorded once. The CDR3 has 14 amino acids. The V end lost 5 bases, the J end lost 8 bases, and 17 bases lay between the germline ends. The germline V gene encodes CDR1 LNHDA and CDR2 SQIVND (reference sequence). The sample taken for sequencing was naive CD4+ T cells sorted from blood. Subset given: CD45RA+ positively selected. This TCR was sampled from a man in his late teens or twenties in good health. This sequence joins TRBV19 and TRBJ2-3, with D perhaps TRBD2 (6 bases). The DNA of the CDR3 is TGTGCCAGTAGTCCCCCGATGCCCGGGGGTACGCAGTATTTT. Protein: CASSPPMPGGTQYF.